This TCR beta chain comes out of a study of a mutant IDH1 vaccine in newly diagnosed glioma. The overall study: Investigators started vaccination 4-6 weeks after radiotherapy alone, or with temozolomide cycles. Receipt of radiotherapy, temozolomide, or both preceded the study, and most received both.

TCRdb's copy holds only in-frame clones and misses some; the assay was immunoSEQ multiplex PCR. The sample carries tens of thousands of clones, roughly nine tenths recorded once. The germline V and J ends were trimmed by 4 bases and 5 bases, with 2 bases remaining between them. The CDR3 contains 10 residues. The germline V gene has CDR1 MNHEY and CDR2 SMNVEV (reference sequence). As concerns this clone: The antigen is unknown.

Documented time point: week 5, during vaccination. Every vaccine dose comprised 300 ug of mutant IDH1 20-mer peptide plus topical imiquimod. The sequencing here drew on PBMCs, taken from a glioma patient whose treatment included an IDH1 peptide vaccine. The chain recombines TRBV27 with TRBJ2-5; D unresolved. This TCR was recovered from a middle-aged man with glioma. CDR3 in amino acids: CASSWETQYF. CDR3 DNA: TGTGCCAGCAGTTGGGAGACCCAGTACTTC.